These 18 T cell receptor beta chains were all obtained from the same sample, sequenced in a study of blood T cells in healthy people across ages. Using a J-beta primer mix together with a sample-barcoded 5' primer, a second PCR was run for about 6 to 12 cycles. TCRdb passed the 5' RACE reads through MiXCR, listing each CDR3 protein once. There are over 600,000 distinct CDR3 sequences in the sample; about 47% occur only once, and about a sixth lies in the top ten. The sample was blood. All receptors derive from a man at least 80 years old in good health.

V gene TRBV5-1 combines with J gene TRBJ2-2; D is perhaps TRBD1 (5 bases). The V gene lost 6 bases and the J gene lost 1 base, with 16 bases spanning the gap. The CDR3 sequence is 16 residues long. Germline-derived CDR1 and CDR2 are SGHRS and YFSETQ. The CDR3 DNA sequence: TGCGCCAGCACCTCTTTAAAGGGGCAGAACACCGGGGAGCTGTTTTTT. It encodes CASTSLKGQNTGELFF.

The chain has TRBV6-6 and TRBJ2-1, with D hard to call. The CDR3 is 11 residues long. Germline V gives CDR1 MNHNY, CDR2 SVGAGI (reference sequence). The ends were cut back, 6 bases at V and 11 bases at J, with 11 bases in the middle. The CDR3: CASSAADKQFF. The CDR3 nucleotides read TGTGCCAGCAGCGCGGCGGATAAGCAGTTCTTC.

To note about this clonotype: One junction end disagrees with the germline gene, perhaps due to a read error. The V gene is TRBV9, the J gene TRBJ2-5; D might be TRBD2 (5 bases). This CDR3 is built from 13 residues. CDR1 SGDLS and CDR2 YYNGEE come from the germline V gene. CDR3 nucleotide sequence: TGTGCCAGCAGCGCCAACGACGGGGAGATCCAGTACTTC. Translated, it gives CASSANDGEIQYF.

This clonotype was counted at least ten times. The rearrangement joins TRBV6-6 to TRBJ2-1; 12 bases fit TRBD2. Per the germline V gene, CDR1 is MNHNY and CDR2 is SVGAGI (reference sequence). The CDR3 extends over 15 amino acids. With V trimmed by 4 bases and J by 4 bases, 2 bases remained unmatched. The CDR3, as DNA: TGTGCCAGCAGTTCGACTAGCGGGGGATACAATGAGCAGTTCTTC. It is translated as CASSSTSGGYNEQFF.

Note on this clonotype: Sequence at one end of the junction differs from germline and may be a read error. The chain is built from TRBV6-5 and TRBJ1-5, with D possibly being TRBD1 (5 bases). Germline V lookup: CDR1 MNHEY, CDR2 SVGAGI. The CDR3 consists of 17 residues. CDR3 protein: CAGSYSFGGLGNQPQHF. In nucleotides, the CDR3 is TGTGCCGGCAGTTACTCTTTTGGGGGACTCGGCAATCAGCCCCAGCATTTT.

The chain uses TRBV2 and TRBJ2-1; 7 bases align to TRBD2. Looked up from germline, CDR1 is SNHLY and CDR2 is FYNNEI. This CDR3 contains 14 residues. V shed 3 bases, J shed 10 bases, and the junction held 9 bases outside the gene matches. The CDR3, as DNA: TGTGCCAGCAGTGATCCGGCGGGAGTTGCGGAGCAGTTCTTC. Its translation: CASSDPAGVAEQFF.

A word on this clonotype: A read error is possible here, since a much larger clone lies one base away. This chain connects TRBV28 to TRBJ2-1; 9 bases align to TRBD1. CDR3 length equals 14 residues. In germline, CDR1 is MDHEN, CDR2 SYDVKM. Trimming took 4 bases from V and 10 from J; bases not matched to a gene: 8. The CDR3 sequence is CASSSDRGIYEQFF. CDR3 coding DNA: TGTGCCAGCAGTTCCGACAGGGGGATCTACGAGCAGTTCTTC. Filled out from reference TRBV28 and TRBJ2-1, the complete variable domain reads DVKVTQSSRYLVKRTGEKVFLECVQDMDHENMFWYRQDPGLGLRLIYFSYDVKMKEKGDIPEGYSVSREKKERFSLILESASTNQTSMYLCASSSDRGIYEQFFGPGTRLTVL.

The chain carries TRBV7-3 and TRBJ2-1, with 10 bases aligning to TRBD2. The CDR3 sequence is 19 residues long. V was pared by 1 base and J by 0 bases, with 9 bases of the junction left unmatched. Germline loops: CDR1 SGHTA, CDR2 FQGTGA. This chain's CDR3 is CASSLRPSGSRGSYNEQFF. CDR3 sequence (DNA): TGTGCCAGCAGCTTAAGACCTAGCGGGAGTAGGGGCTCCTACAATGAGCAGTTCTTC. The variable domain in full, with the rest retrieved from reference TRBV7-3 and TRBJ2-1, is GAGVSQTPSNKVTEKGKYVELRCDPISGHTALYWYRQSLGQGPEFLIYFQGTGAADDSGLPNDRFFAVRPEGSVSTLKIQRTERGDSAVYLCASSLRPSGSRGSYNEQFFGPGTRLTVL.

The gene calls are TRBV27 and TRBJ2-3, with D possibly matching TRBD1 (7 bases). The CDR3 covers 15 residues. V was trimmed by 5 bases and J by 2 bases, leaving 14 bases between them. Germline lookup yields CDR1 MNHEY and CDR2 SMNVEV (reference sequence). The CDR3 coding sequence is TGTGCCAGCAGTGTCCAGGGGGGCAACACAGATACGCAGTATTTT. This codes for CASSVQGGNTDTQYF.

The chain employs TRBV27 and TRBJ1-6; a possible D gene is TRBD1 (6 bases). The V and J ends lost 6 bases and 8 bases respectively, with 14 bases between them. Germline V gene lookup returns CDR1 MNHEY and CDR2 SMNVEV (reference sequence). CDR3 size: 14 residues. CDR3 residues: CASRAGTSDSPLHF. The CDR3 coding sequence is TGTGCCAGCAGGGCCGGGACATCTGATTCACCCCTCCACTTT.

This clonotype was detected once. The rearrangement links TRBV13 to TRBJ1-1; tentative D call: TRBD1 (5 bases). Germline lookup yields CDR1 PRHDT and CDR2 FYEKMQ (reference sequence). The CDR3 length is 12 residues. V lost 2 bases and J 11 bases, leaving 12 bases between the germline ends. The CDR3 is CASSLRQGGAFF. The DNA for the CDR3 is TGTGCCAGCAGCTTACGGCAGGGTGGCGCTTTCTTT.

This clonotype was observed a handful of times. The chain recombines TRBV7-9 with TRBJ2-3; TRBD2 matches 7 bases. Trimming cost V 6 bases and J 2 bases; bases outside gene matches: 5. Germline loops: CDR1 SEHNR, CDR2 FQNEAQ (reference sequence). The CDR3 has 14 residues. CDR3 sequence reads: CASSSGTNTDTQYF. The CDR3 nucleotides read TGTGCCAGCAGTTCCGGGACTAACACAGATACGCAGTATTTT.

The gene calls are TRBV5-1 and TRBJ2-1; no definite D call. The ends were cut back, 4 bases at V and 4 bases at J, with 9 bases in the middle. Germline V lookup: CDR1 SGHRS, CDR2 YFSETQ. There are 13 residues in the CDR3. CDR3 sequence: CASSRSQYNEQFF. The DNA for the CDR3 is TGCGCCAGCAGCCGAAGCCAGTACAATGAGCAGTTCTTC.

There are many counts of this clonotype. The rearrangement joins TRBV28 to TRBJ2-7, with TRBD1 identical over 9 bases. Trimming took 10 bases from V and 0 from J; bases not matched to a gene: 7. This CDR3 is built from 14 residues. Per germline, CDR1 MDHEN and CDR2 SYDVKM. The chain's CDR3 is CATWDRALSYEQYF. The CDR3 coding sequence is TGTGCCACCTGGGACAGGGCCCTCTCCTACGAGCAGTACTTC.

The CDR3 DNA follows: TGCAGTGCTAGAGATCCGGGACAGACTGAAGCTTTCTTT. This translates into CSARDPGQTEAFF. This chain joins TRBV20-1 and TRBJ1-1; TRBD1 matches 7 bases. Looked up from germline, CDR1 is DFQATT and CDR2 is SNEGSKA (reference sequence). There are 13 residues in the CDR3. V was clipped by 0 bases and J by 5 bases; unmatched bases: 3.

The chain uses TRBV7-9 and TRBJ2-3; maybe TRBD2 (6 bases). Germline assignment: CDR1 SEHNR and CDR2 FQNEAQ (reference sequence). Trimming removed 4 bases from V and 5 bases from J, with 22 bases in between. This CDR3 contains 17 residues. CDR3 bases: TGTGCCAGCAGCTACAACGGGGTTGGGAGGTCCAAAGATACGCAGTATTTT. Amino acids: CASSYNGVGRSKDTQYF.

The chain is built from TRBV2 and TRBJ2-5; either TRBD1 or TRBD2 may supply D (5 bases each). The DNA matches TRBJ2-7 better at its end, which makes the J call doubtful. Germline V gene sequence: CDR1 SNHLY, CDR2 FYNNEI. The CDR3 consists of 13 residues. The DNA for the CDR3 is TGTGCCAGCAGAGCCGGGACCACCTACGAGCAGTACTTC. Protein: CASRAGTTYEQYF.

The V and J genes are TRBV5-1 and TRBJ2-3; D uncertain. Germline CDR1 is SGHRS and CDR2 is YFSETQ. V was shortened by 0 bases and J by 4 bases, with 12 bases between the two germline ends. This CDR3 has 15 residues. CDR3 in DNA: TGCGCCAGCAGCTTGGAGGGTACGTTGCCAGATACGCAGTATTTT. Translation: CASSLEGTLPDTQYF.